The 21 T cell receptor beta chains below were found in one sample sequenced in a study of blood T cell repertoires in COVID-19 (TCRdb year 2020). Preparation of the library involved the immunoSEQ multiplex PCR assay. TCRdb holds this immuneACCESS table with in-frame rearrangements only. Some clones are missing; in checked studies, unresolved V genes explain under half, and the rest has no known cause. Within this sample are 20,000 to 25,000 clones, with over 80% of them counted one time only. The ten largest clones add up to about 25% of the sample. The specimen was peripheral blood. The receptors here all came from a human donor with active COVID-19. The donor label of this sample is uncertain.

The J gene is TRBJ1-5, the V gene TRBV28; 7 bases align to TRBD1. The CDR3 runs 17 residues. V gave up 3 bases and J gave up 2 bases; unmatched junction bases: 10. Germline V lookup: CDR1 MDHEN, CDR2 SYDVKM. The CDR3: CASSFQPTGVGNQPQHF. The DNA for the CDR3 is TGTGCCAGCAGTTTTCAACCCACAGGGGTGGGCAATCAGCCCCAGCATTTT.

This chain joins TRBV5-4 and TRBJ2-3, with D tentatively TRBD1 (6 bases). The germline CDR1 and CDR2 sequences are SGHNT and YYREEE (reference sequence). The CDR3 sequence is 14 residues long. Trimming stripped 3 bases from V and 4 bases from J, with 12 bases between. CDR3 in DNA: TGTGCCAGCAGCTCCTACAGGGTGCCAGATACGCAGTATTTT. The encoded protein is CASSSYRVPDTQYF.

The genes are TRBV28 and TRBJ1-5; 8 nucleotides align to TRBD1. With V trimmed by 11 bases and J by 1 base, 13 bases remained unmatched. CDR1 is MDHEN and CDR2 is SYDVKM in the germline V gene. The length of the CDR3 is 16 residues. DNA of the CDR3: TGTGCCGGCAAGTCAGGGGGCTATATGAGCAATCAGCCCCAGCATTTT. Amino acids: CAGKSGGYMSNQPQHF.

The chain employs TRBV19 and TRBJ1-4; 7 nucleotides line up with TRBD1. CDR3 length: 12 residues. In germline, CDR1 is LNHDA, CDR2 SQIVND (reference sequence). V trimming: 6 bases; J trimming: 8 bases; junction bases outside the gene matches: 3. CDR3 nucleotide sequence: TGTGCCAGTAGGGTCAGGGGGGAAAAACTGTTTTTT. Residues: CASRVRGEKLFF.

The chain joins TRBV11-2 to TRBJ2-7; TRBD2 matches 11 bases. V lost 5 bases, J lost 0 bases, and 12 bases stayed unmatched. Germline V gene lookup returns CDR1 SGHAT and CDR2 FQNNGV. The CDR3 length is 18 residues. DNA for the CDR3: TGTGCCAGCAGCCCGGACTCTCTAGCGGGGGGCCTCTCCTACGAGCAGTACTTC. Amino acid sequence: CASSPDSLAGGLSYEQYF.

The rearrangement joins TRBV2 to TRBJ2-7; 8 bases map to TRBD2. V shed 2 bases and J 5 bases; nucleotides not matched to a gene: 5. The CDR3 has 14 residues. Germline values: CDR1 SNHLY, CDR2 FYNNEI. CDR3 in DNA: TGTGCCAGCAGTGAAATCGTAGCGGGAAACGAGCAGTACTTC. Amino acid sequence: CASSEIVAGNEQYF.

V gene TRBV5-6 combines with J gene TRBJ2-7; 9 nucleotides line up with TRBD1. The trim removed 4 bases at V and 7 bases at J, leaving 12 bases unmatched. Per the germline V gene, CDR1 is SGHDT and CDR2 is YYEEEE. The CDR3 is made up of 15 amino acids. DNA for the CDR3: TGTGCCAGCAGCGAACAGGGGGCCGGCTCTCGAGAGCAGTACTTC. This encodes CASSEQGAGSREQYF.

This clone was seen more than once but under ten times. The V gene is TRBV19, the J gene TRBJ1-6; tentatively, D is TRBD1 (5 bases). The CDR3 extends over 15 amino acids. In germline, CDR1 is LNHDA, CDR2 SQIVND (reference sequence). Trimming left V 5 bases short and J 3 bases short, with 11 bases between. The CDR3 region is CASSLGHLYNSPLHF. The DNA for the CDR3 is TGTGCCAGTAGTCTCGGACACCTCTATAATTCACCCCTCCACTTT.

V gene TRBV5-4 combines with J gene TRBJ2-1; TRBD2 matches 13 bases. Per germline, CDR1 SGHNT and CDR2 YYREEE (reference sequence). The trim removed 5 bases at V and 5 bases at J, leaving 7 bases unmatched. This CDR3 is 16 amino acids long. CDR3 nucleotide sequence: TGTGCCAGCAGGTGGACCGGGACTAGCGGGAACAATGAGCAGTTCTTC. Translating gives CASRWTGTSGNNEQFF.

This CDR3 is CSVGLGGIAGELFF. The CDR3 nucleotides are TGCAGCGTTGGGCTCGGGGGGATTGCCGGGGAGCTGTTTTTT. The chain has TRBV29-1 and TRBJ2-2; 7 nucleotides agree with TRBD2. Trimming at V came to 4 bases and at J to 6 bases, leaving 8 bases not matched to a gene. Germline values: CDR1 SQVTM, CDR2 ANQGSEA. This CDR3 spans 14 amino acids.

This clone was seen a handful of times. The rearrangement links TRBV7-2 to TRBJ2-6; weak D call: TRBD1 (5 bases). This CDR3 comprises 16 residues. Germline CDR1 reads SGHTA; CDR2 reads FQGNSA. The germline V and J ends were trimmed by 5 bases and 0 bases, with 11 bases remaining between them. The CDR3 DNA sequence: TGTGCCAGCAGCCCAAGACAGTTCTCTGGGGCCAACGTCCTGACTTTC. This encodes CASSPRQFSGANVLTF.

The CDR3 reads CASSAQGLGNEKLFF. The CDR3 nucleotides read TGTGCCAGCAGTGCGCAGGGGCTCGGTAATGAAAAACTGTTTTTT. J is TRBJ1-4 and V is TRBV2; D is perhaps TRBD1 (6 bases). Deletions cut 4 bases from V and 4 bases from J, with 13 bases between. There are 15 residues in the CDR3. Germline V gene lookup returns CDR1 SNHLY and CDR2 FYNNEI.

The CDR3, as DNA: TGTGCCAGCAAAACACAGGGGGGGGGAGCTTTCTTT. Translating gives CASKTQGGGAFF. V is TRBV6-5 and J is TRBJ1-1; 8 nucleotides match TRBD1. After removal of 7 bases from V and 10 bases from J, the junction contained 8 bases not matched to a gene. Germline lookup yields CDR1 MNHEY and CDR2 SVGAGI. There are 12 residues in the CDR3.

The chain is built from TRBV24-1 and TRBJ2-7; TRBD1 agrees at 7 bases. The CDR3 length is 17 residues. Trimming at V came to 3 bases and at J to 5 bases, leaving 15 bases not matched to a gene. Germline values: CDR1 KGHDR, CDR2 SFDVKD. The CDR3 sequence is CATSDPAGQAGIDEQYF. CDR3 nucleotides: TGTGCCACCAGTGATCCCGCCGGACAGGCGGGTATAGACGAGCAGTACTTC.

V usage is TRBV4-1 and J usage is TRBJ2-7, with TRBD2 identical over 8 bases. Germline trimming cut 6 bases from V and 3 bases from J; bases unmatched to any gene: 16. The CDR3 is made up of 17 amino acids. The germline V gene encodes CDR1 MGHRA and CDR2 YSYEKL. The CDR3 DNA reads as TGCGCCAGCAGAAAAGTGGCAGAGCGGGAGTTGAGCTACGAGCAGTACTTC. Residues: CASRKVAERELSYEQYF.

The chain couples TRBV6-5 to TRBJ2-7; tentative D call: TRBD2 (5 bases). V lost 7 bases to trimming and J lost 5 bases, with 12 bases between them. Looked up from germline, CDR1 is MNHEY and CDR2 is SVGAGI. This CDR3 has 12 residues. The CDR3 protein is CASKDGNHEQYF. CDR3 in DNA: TGTGCCAGCAAGGACGGGAACCACGAGCAGTACTTC.

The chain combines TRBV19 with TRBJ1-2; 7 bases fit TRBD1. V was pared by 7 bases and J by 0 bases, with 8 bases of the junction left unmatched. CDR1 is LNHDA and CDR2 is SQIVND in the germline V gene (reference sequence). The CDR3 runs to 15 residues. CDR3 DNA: TGTGCCAGTACGGCGGCAGGGGGTTCTAACTATGGCTACACCTTC. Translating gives CASTAAGGSNYGYTF.

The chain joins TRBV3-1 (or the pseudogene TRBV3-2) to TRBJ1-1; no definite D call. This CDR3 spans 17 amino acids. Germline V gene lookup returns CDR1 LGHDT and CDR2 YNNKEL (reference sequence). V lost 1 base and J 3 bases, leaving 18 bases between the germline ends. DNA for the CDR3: TGTGCCAGCAGCCAAGGCGTATATGCTACCCGGGACACTGAAGCTTTCTTT. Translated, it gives CASSQGVYATRDTEAFF.

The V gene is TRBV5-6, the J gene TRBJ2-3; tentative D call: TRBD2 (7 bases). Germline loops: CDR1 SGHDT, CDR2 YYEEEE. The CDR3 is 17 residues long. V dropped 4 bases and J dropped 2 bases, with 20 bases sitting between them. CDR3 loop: CASSTRGAGALTDTQYF. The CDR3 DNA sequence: TGTGCCAGCAGCACGAGGGGGGCGGGGGCCCTCACAGATACGCAGTATTTT.

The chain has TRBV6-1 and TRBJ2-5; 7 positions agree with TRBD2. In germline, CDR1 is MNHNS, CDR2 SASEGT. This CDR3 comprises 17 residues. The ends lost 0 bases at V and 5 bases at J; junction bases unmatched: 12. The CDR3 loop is CASSEAWGGSIRETQYF. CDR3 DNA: TGTGCCAGCAGTGAAGCCTGGGGCGGGAGTATTAGGGAGACCCAGTACTTC.

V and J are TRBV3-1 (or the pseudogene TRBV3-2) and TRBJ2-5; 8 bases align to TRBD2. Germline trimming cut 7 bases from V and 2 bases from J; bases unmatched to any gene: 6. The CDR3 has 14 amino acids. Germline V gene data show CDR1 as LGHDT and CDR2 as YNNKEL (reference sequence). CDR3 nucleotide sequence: TGTGCCAGCAATACAGCGGGGGAACAAGAGACCCAGTACTTC. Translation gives CASNTAGEQETQYF.